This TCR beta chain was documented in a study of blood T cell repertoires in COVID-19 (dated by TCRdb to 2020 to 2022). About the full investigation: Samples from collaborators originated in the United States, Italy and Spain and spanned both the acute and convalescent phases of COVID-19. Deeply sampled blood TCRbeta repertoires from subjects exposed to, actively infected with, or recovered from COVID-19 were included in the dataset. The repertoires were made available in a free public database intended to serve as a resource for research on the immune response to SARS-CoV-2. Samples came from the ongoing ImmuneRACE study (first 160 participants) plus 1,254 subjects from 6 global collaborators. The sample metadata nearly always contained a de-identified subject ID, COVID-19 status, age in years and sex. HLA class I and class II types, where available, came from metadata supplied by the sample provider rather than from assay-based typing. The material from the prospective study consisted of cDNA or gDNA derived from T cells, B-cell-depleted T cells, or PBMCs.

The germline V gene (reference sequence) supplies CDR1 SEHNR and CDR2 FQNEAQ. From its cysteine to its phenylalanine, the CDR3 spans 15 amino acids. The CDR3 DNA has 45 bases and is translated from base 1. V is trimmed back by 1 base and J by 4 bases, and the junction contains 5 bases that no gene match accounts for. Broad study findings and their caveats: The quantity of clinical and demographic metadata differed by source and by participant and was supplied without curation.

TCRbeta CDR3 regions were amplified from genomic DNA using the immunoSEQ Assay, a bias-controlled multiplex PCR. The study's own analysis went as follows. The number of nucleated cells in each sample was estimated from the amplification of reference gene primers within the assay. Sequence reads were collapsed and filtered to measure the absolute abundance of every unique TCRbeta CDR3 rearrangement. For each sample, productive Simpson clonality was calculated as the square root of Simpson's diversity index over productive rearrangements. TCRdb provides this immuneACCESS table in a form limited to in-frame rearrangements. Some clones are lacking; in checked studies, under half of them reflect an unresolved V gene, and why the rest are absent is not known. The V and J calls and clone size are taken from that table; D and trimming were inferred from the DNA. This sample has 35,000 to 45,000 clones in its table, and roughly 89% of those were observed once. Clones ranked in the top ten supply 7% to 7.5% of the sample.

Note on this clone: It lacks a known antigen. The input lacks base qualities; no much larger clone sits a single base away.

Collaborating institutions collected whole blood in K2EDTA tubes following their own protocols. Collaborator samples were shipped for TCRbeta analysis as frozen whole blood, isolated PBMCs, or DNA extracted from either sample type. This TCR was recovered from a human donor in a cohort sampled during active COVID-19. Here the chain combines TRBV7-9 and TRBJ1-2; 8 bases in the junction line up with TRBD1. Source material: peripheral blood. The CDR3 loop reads CASSLVQGAGYGYTF. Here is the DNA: TGTGCCAGCAGCTTAGTCCAGGGGGCCGGCTATGGCTACACCTTC. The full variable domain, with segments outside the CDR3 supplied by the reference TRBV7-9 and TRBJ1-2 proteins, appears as DTGVSQNPRHKITKRGQNVTFRCDPISEHNRLYWYRQTLGQGPEFLTYFQNEAQLEKSRLLSDRFSAERPKGSFSTLEIQRTEQGDSAMYLCASSLVQGAGYGYTFGSGTRLTVV.